These 9 T cell receptor beta chains were all obtained from the same sample, sequenced in a study of early T cells in non-severe SARS-CoV-2 infection. From the 5' RACE reads, TCRdb called clonotypes with MiXCR, one entry per CDR3 protein. The profile shows about 64,000 distinct CDR3 sequences, 20% to 25% of them singletons. The sample was whole blood, taken at baseline. The receptors shown here come from an adult who was a healthcare worker with PCR-confirmed SARS-CoV-2 infection or an uninfected control (not recorded which).

This clonotype was seen more than once but under ten times. The chain recombines TRBV30 with TRBJ2-7, with TRBD2 matching 8 bases. The CDR3 extends over 12 amino acids. Germline lookup yields CDR1 GTSNPN and CDR2 SVGIG (reference sequence). Here the CDR3 reads CACQRGSYEQYF. The CDR3 DNA is TGTGCTTGCCAGCGGGGGTCCTACGAGCAGTACTTC.

This chain connects TRBV5-1 to TRBJ1-1; TRBD1 might be the D (5 bases). This CDR3 is built from 14 residues. CDR1 is SGHRS and CDR2 is YFSETQ in the germline V gene. The V gene lost 6 bases and the J gene lost 1 base, with 13 bases spanning the gap. DNA of the CDR3: TGCGCCAGCACCCAGATGGGACGGAACACTGAAGCTTTCTTT. Translating it yields CASTQMGRNTEAFF.

This clonotype was counted between two and nine times. V gene TRBV12-3 or TRBV12-4 combines with J gene TRBJ2-1; 11 nucleotides line up with TRBD2. J gave up 5 bases and V 7 bases, and 7 bases lay outside the gene matches. The CDR3 contains 15 residues. CDR3 in amino acids: CASNLAGGPHNEQFF. CDR3 DNA: TGTGCCAGCAACTTAGCGGGGGGGCCCCACAATGAGCAGTTCTTC.

The table lists this clonotype with a few counts. The chain couples TRBV29-1 to TRBJ2-1; no clear D. The CDR3 has 13 residues. CDR1 is SQVTM and CDR2 is ANQGSEA in the germline V gene. V gave up 4 bases and J gave up 3 bases, with 10 bases separating them. DNA for the CDR3: TGCAGCGTTGTGAGCTCTGGCTACAATGAGCAGTTCTTC. Its protein product is CSVVSSGYNEQFF.

CDR3 DNA sequence: TGCAGCGTCGTATCGGCGAGTTCCAACGAGCAGTACTTC. Encoded protein: CSVVSASSNEQYF. This rearrangement joins TRBV29-1 to TRBJ2-7; D is ambiguous. CDR1 is SQVTM, CDR2 ANQGSEA, per germline. Trimming pared 6 bases from V and 5 bases from J, leaving 17 bases between. The CDR3 loop spans 13 amino acids.

This clonotype was seen repeatedly, ten times or more. The J gene is TRBJ1-2, the V gene TRBV7-3; maybe TRBD1 (5 bases). The CDR3 has 13 residues. Germline CDR1 reads SGHTA; CDR2 reads FQGTGA. With 5 bases removed from V and 8 bases from J, the gap between germline ends came to 15 bases. CDR3 in amino acids: CASSPAAGRGYTF. CDR3 nucleotide sequence: TGTGCCAGCAGCCCGGCGGCAGGGAGAGGCTACACCTTC.

This clonotype was recorded many times. This sequence joins TRBV7-9 and TRBJ2-7; D is ambiguous. V was clipped by 2 bases and J by 6 bases, with 8 bases between them. Germline lookup yields CDR1 SEHNR and CDR2 FQNEAQ (reference sequence). CDR3 length: 12 amino acids. CDR3: CASSLNLLEQYF. CDR3 nucleotides: TGTGCCAGCAGCTTAAACCTCCTCGAGCAGTACTTC.

The V call is TRBV14, the J call TRBJ2-1; D uncertain. V was cut by 0 bases and J by 5 bases, with 5 bases left in between. The length of the CDR3 is 13 residues. The germline CDR1 and CDR2 sequences are SGHDN and FVKESK. Written as DNA, the CDR3 is TGTGCCAGCAGCCAAGATAGGCACAATGAGCAGTTCTTC. It specifies CASSQDRHNEQFF. Based on the CDR3 plus reference TRBV14 and TRBJ2-1, the full variable domain is EAGVTQFPSHSVIEKGQTVTLRCDPISGHDNLYWYRRVMGKEIKFLLHFVKESKQDESGMPNNRFLAERTGGTYSTLKVQPAELEDSGVYFCASSQDRHNEQFFGPGTRLTVL.

The chain recombines TRBV7-2 with TRBJ1-5, with unresolved D. The germline CDR1 and CDR2 sequences are SGHTA and FQGNSA. V gave up 5 bases and J gave up 4 bases, with 9 bases separating them. The CDR3 contains 13 residues. The CDR3 coding sequence is TGTGCCAGCAGCCGGACCAGAAATCAGCCCCAGCATTTT. It is translated as CASSRTRNQPQHF.